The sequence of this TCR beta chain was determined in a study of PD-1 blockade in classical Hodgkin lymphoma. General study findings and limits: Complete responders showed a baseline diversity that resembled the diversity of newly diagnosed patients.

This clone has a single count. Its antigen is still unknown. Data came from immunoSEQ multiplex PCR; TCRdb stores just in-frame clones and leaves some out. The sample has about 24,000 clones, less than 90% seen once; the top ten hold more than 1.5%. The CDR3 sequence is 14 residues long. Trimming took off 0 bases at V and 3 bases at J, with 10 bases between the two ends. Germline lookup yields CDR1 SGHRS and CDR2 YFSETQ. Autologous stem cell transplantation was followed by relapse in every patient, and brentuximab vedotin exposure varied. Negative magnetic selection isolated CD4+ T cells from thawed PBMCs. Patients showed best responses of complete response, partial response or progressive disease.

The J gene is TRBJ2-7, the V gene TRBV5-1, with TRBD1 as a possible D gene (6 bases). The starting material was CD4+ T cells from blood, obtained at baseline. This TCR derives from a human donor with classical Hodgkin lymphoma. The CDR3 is CASSLGQEVYEQYF. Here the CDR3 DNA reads TGCGCCAGCAGCTTGGGACAGGAGGTCTACGAGCAGTACTTC.